The sequence of this TCR beta chain was determined in a study of CD8+ T cells in alopecia areata. Points from the study as a whole: Patients showed less clear TCR sequence sharing than mice, possibly partly because of HLA diversity. Alphabeta T cells residing in normal skin are also sequenced in scalp samples. Lesional scalp, especially alopecia totalis/universalis, showed higher clonality than normal scalp.

This clone was detected only a few times. Its antigen is unknown. Trimming at V came to 4 bases and at J to 5 bases, leaving 9 bases not matched to a gene. CDR3 length: 15 amino acids. The germline V gene has CDR1 SGHDT and CDR2 YYEEEE. PBMCs were stained for CD3, CD4 and CD8, and CD4+ and CD8+ T cells were sorted. After isolation, RNA underwent reverse transcription to generate cDNA as the sequencing template. Assay: immunoSEQ multiplex PCR; the TCRdb copy retains only in-frame clones and omits some. Among 150,000 to 200,000 clones listed, around 54% were seen once. This receptor was identified in a human donor in good health. Sequencing was done on a sample of CD4+ T cells sorted from blood. The chain uses TRBV5-6 and TRBJ2-7, with 10 bases lining up with TRBD2. DNA of the CDR3: TGTGCCAGCAGCATTATAGCGGGAGGAAACCACGAGCAGTACTTC. Its protein is CASSIIAGGNHEQYF.